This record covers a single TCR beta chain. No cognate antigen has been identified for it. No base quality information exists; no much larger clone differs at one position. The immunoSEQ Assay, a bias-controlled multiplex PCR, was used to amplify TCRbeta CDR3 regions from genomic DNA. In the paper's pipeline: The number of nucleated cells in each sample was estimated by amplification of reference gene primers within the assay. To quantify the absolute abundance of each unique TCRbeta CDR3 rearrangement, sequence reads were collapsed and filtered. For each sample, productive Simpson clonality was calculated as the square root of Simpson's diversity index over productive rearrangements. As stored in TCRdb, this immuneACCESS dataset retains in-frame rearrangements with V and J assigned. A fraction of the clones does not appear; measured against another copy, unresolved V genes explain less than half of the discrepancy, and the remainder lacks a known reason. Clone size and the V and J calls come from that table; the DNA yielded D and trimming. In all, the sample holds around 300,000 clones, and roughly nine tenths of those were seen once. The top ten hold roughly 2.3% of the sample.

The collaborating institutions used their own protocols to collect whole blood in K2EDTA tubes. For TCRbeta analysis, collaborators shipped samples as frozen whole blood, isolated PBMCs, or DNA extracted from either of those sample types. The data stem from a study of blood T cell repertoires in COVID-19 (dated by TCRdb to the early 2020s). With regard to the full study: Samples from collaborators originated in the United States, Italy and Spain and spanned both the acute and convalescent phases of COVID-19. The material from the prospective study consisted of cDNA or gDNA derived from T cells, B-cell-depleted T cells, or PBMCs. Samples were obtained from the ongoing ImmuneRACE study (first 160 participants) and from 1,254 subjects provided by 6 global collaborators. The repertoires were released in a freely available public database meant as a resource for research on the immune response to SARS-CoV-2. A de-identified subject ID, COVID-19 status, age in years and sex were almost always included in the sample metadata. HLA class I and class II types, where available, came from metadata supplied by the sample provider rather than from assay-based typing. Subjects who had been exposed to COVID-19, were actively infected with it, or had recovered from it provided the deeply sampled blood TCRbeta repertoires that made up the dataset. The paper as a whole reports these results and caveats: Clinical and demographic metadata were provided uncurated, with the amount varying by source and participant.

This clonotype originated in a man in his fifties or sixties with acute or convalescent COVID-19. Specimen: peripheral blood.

Here is the DNA: TGTGCCAGTAGTACTCAGCAGGGAAGGGCCTACGAGCAGTACTTC. This is translated as CASSTQQGRAYEQYF. The chain joins TRBV19 to TRBJ2-7; the D gene is perhaps TRBD1, from 5 matching bases. V sheds 4 bases and J sheds 2 bases, leaving 15 bases between their ends. The CDR3 measures 15 amino acids from cysteine to phenylalanine. Only the CDR3 portion is preserved as DNA: 45 bases, with reading frame beginning at the first base. CDR1 and CDR2, per the germline V gene (reference sequence), are LNHDA and SQIVND.